This T cell receptor (beta chain) was sequenced for a study of patients and donors after allogeneic stem cell transplantation. TCRdb re-called the RT-PCR reads with MiXCR, one entry per CDR3 protein. This sample carries more than 850,000 distinct CDR3 sequences, over 15% of them seen once, and the ten largest clones take under 6.5%. The sequenced material came from blood, either unsorted or a sorted T cell fraction (not recorded which). The clonotype comes from a human donor who was either an allogeneic HSCT recipient or a stem cell or donor lymphocyte infusion donor (not recorded which). It is not recorded whose cells these are; they may come from a transplant donor.

CDR3 loop: CASSPKGEVANTEAFF. The DNA of the CDR3 is TGTGCCAGCAGCCCGAAGGGAGAGGTCGCGAACACTGAAGCTTTCTTT. The V and J genes are TRBV14 and TRBJ1-1; D gene ambiguous. CDR3 size: 16 residues. Trimming left V 4 bases short and J 1 base short, with 16 bases between. Per germline, CDR1 SGHDN and CDR2 FVKESK.